These T cell receptor beta chains were read from a single sample in a study of cytomegalovirus exposure and HLA in healthy donors. Some clones are missing from TCRdb's copy, which holds only in-frame ones; the method was immunoSEQ multiplex PCR. The repertoire holds over 110,000 clones, with 82% as singletons. Sequenced: PBMCs. Receptors originate from a male donor in good health and CMV-seronegative. Each CDR3 is given with its conserved first and last residue. Each record gives: J gene, V gene, clone size, D gene, CDR3 length, CDR3 DNA, CDR3 protein. A D gene is named only where the DNA matches it firmly. Rows may omit the clone size; those that give it use once, few, many or a size class.

J gene: TRBJ2-3
V gene: TRBV30
clone size: once
D gene: TRBD2
CDR3 length: 15
CDR3 DNA: TGTGCCTGGAGCTCTAGCGGGACTAGCACAGATACGCAGTATTTT
CDR3 protein: CAWSSSGTSTDTQYF

J gene: TRBJ2-2
V gene: TRBV9
clone size: -
D gene: TRBD2
CDR3 length: 16
CDR3 DNA: TGTGCCAGCAGCGGAGGGACTAGCGGGTCCTCCGGGGAGCTGTTTTTT
CDR3 protein: CASSGGTSGSSGELFF

J gene: TRBJ2-1
V gene: TRBV28
clone size: -
D gene: -
CDR3 length: 14
CDR3 DNA: TGTGCCACAAACATTATGAGCGGAAACAATGAGCAGTTCTTC
CDR3 protein: CATNIMSGNNEQFF

J gene: TRBJ1-5
V gene: TRBV6-6
clone size: -
D gene: -
CDR3 length: 12
CDR3 DNA: TGTGCCAGCAGTACCCTAGGACAGCCCCAGCATTTT
CDR3 protein: CASSTLGQPQHF

J gene: TRBJ2-5
V gene: TRBV7-7
clone size: once
D gene: TRBD2
CDR3 length: 15
CDR3 DNA: TGTGCCAGCAGGGGACTAGCGGGAGGGTACGAGACCCAGTACTTC
CDR3 protein: CASRGLAGGYETQYF

J gene: TRBJ1-1
V gene: TRBV30
clone size: -
D gene: -
CDR3 length: 14
CDR3 DNA: TGTGCCTGGGGGGACGGGGCGGGGTACACTGAAGCTTTCTTT
CDR3 protein: CAWGDGAGYTEAFF

J gene: TRBJ2-7
V gene: TRBV19
clone size: -
D gene: TRBD2
CDR3 length: 14
CDR3 DNA: TGTGCCAGTAAGAAAGGTAGCGGGACCTACGAGCAGTACTTC
CDR3 protein: CASKKGSGTYEQYF

J gene: TRBJ2-3
V gene: TRBV27
clone size: -
D gene: -
CDR3 length: 16
CDR3 DNA: TGTGCCAGCAGATTTGGGAGCTTAGCGGGCACAGATACGCAGTATTTT
CDR3 protein: CASRFGSLAGTDTQYF

J gene: TRBJ2-2
V gene: TRBV28
clone size: -
D gene: TRBD2
CDR3 length: 16
CDR3 DNA: TGTGCCAGCATGGATTCGGGACTAGCGATGACCGGGGAGCTGTTTTTT
CDR3 protein: CASMDSGLAMTGELFF

J gene: TRBJ1-6
V gene: TRBV9
clone size: -
D gene: TRBD1
CDR3 length: 18
CDR3 DNA: TGTGCCAGCAGCGTAGCCCCATCGGCAGGGGGCTGGGATTCACCCCTCCACTTT
CDR3 protein: CASSVAPSAGGWDSPLHF

J gene: TRBJ1-3
V gene: TRBV4-1
clone size: -
D gene: -
CDR3 length: 14
CDR3 DNA: TGCGCCAGCAGCCAGACACGCTCTGGAAACACCATATATTTT
CDR3 protein: CASSQTRSGNTIYF

J gene: TRBJ2-5
V gene: TRBV19
clone size: -
D gene: TRBD1
CDR3 length: 16
CDR3 DNA: TGTGCCACCGGACAGGGAGTCGCTTCTCCAGGAGAGACCCAGTACTTC
CDR3 protein: CATGQGVASPGETQYF

J gene: TRBJ2-7
V gene: TRBV27
clone size: -
D gene: TRBD2
CDR3 length: 14
CDR3 DNA: TGTGCCAGCACCCCCCTAGCGGGGGTCTACGAGCAGTACTTC
CDR3 protein: CASTPLAGVYEQYF

J gene: TRBJ2-2
V gene: TRBV2
clone size: -
D gene: TRBD2
CDR3 length: 14
CDR3 DNA: TGTGCCAGCAGGGGACTAGCGAACACCGGGGAGCTGTTTTTT
CDR3 protein: CASRGLANTGELFF

J gene: TRBJ2-5
V gene: TRBV10-2
clone size: -
D gene: TRBD2
CDR3 length: 12
CDR3 DNA: TGCGCCAGCAACCTAGCGGGGGGGACCCAGTACTTC
CDR3 protein: CASNLAGGTQYF

J gene: TRBJ2-1
V gene: TRBV7-9
clone size: once
D gene: -
CDR3 length: 12
CDR3 DNA: TGTGCCAGCAGGAGTGAAGGGGGTGAGCAGTTCTTC
CDR3 protein: CASRSEGGEQFF

J gene: TRBJ2-7
V gene: TRBV11-2
clone size: -
D gene: TRBD1
CDR3 length: 15
CDR3 DNA: TGTGCCAGCAGCCTACAGGGGTCGTTTTCCTACGAGCAGTACTTC
CDR3 protein: CASSLQGSFSYEQYF

J gene: TRBJ1-5
V gene: TRBV15
clone size: few
D gene: TRBD1
CDR3 length: 16
CDR3 DNA: TGTGCCACCAGCAGAGATCTCGACAGGGCCGGCCAGCCCCAGCATTTT
CDR3 protein: CATSRDLDRAGQPQHF

J gene: TRBJ1-4
V gene: TRBV7-2
clone size: once
D gene: -
CDR3 length: 14
CDR3 DNA: TGTGCCAGCAACCAGGCGCCGAGTAATGAAAAACTGTTTTTT
CDR3 protein: CASNQAPSNEKLFF

J gene: TRBJ2-7
V gene: TRBV7-9
clone size: -
D gene: TRBD2
CDR3 length: 14
CDR3 DNA: TGTTCCAGCAGGCCCACCGGGACTACCTACGAGCAGTACTTC
CDR3 protein: CSSRPTGTTYEQYF

J gene: TRBJ2-7
V gene: TRBV4-2
clone size: -
D gene: -
CDR3 length: 16
CDR3 DNA: TGTGCCAGCAGCCTGGGGCCTCACTCGAGCTCCTACGAGCAGTACTTC
CDR3 protein: CASSLGPHSSSYEQYF

J gene: TRBJ1-3
V gene: TRBV6-5
clone size: -
D gene: -
CDR3 length: 14
CDR3 DNA: TGTGCCAGCAGTACACACGACTCTGGAAACACCATATATTTT
CDR3 protein: CASSTHDSGNTIYF

J gene: TRBJ2-1
V gene: TRBV27
clone size: -
D gene: -
CDR3 length: 15
CDR3 DNA: TGTGCCAGCAGCCTCTCGGGGTCACCCTACAATGAGCAGTTCTTC
CDR3 protein: CASSLSGSPYNEQFF

J gene: TRBJ2-1
V gene: TRBV9
clone size: -
D gene: -
CDR3 length: 12
CDR3 DNA: TGTGCCAGCAGCCCCGAGCTCGATGAGCAGTTCTTC
CDR3 protein: CASSPELDEQFF

J gene: TRBJ1-2
V gene: TRBV28
clone size: once
D gene: -
CDR3 length: 14
CDR3 DNA: TGTGCCAGCAGTTTAGGAGGGGGGGGTTATGGCTACACCTTC
CDR3 protein: CASSLGGGGYGYTF

J gene: TRBJ2-7
V gene: TRBV27
clone size: -
D gene: -
CDR3 length: 11
CDR3 DNA: TGTGCCAGCAACCTGATCAGCGAGCAGTACTTC
CDR3 protein: CASNLISEQYF

J gene: TRBJ2-5
V gene: TRBV7-9
clone size: -
D gene: TRBD2
CDR3 length: 19
CDR3 DNA: TGTGCCAGCAGCTTCCTTAGCGGGATGGGCCCCTTCTACCAAGAGACCCAGTACTTC
CDR3 protein: CASSFLSGMGPFYQETQYF

J gene: TRBJ2-1
V gene: TRBV11-2
clone size: -
D gene: -
CDR3 length: 12
CDR3 DNA: TGTGCCAGCAGCTTAGATCGCGGTGAGCAGTTCTTC
CDR3 protein: CASSLDRGEQFF

J gene: TRBJ2-1
V gene: TRBV4-2
clone size: -
D gene: TRBD2
CDR3 length: 16
CDR3 DNA: TGTGCCAGCAGCGGTTTCGGGAGGGCGGCCTACAATGAGCAGTTCTTC
CDR3 protein: CASSGFGRAAYNEQFF

J gene: TRBJ1-1
V gene: TRBV7-2
clone size: -
D gene: TRBD1
CDR3 length: 13
CDR3 DNA: TGTGCCAGCGGACAGGGTTTGGGCACTGAAGCTTTCTTT
CDR3 protein: CASGQGLGTEAFF

J gene: TRBJ1-2
V gene: TRBV10-2
clone size: few
D gene: -
CDR3 length: 15
CDR3 DNA: TGCGCCAGCAGACCCAGCACCGGGACACCGGATGGCTACACCTTC
CDR3 protein: CASRPSTGTPDGYTF

J gene: TRBJ2-3
V gene: TRBV6-5
clone size: -
D gene: TRBD2
CDR3 length: 15
CDR3 DNA: TGTGCCAGCAGTTACCCGGCGGGAGGCACAGATACGCAGTATTTT
CDR3 protein: CASSYPAGGTDTQYF

J gene: TRBJ1-2
V gene: TRBV7-8
clone size: -
D gene: -
CDR3 length: 14
CDR3 DNA: TGTGCCAGCAGCTTATTGGGACATAACTATGGCTACACCTTC
CDR3 protein: CASSLLGHNYGYTF

J gene: TRBJ2-1
V gene: TRBV4-1
clone size: -
D gene: -
CDR3 length: 17
CDR3 DNA: TGCGCCAGCAGCCCCATTGGGAGCAGCAGCTCCTACAATGAGCAGTTCTTC
CDR3 protein: CASSPIGSSSSYNEQFF

J gene: TRBJ1-1
V gene: TRBV29-1
clone size: once
D gene: -
CDR3 length: 11
CDR3 DNA: TGCAGCGTTGAAAATTTAGCTGAAGCTTTCTTT
CDR3 protein: CSVENLAEAFF

J gene: TRBJ2-5
V gene: TRBV5-4
clone size: -
D gene: -
CDR3 length: 12
CDR3 DNA: TGTGCCAGCAGCGCGCGGGCAGAGACCCAGTACTTC
CDR3 protein: CASSARAETQYF

J gene: TRBJ2-3
V gene: TRBV4-1
clone size: -
D gene: -
CDR3 length: 13
CDR3 DNA: TGCGCCAGCAGCCATCAGGCTTTTATGGTTCGGTATTTT
CDR3 protein: CASSHQAFMVRYF

J gene: TRBJ2-7
V gene: TRBV25-1
clone size: -
D gene: TRBD1
CDR3 length: 14
CDR3 DNA: TGTGCCAGCAGTCACTCCGGGACAGGCCACGAGCAGTACTTC
CDR3 protein: CASSHSGTGHEQYF

J gene: TRBJ2-3
V gene: TRBV27
clone size: -
D gene: -
CDR3 length: 16
CDR3 DNA: TGTGCCAGCAGTTCCATTCAGCGGTCTAGCACAGATACGCAGTATTTT
CDR3 protein: CASSSIQRSSTDTQYF

J gene: TRBJ2-1
V gene: TRBV7-8
clone size: -
D gene: TRBD2
CDR3 length: 15
CDR3 DNA: TGTGCCACCTGGCGCGGGAGAGGGTCCTACAATGAGCAGTTCTTC
CDR3 protein: CATWRGRGSYNEQFF

J gene: TRBJ2-7
V gene: TRBV19
clone size: once
D gene: -
CDR3 length: 14
CDR3 DNA: TGTGCCAGTAGTATAGTGCCTAGCTCCTACGAGCAGTACTTC
CDR3 protein: CASSIVPSSYEQYF

J gene: TRBJ2-2
V gene: TRBV2
clone size: few
D gene: -
CDR3 length: 16
CDR3 DNA: TGTGCCAGCAGTGAACAGAGCCTAGCGCTTGGCGGGGAGCTGTTTTTT
CDR3 protein: CASSEQSLALGGELFF

J gene: TRBJ2-1
V gene: TRBV19
clone size: -
D gene: TRBD1
CDR3 length: 13
CDR3 DNA: TGTGCCATAGGACAGGGGGCTTACAATGAGCAGTTCTTC
CDR3 protein: CAIGQGAYNEQFF

J gene: TRBJ1-2
V gene: TRBV19
clone size: -
D gene: -
CDR3 length: 14
CDR3 DNA: TGTGCCAGTTCCCCCCCGAGGAACCCCTATGGCTACACCTTC
CDR3 protein: CASSPPRNPYGYTF

J gene: TRBJ2-1
V gene: TRBV7-3
clone size: -
D gene: -
CDR3 length: 13
CDR3 DNA: TGTGCCAGCAGCGAGGGCTCCTACAATGAGCAGTTCTTC
CDR3 protein: CASSEGSYNEQFF

J gene: TRBJ2-5
V gene: TRBV7-2
clone size: -
D gene: TRBD2
CDR3 length: 14
CDR3 DNA: TGTGCCAGCAGTCGTAGCGGGTTACAAGAGACCCAGTACTTC
CDR3 protein: CASSRSGLQETQYF

J gene: TRBJ1-2
V gene: TRBV28
clone size: -
D gene: TRBD1
CDR3 length: 12
CDR3 DNA: TGTGCCAGCAGTACAGGGGGCCATGGCTACACCTTC
CDR3 protein: CASSTGGHGYTF

J gene: TRBJ2-5
V gene: TRBV15
clone size: -
D gene: TRBD2
CDR3 length: 16
CDR3 DNA: TGTGCCACCAGCAGAGATCTAGCGGCGTACCAAGAGACCCAGTACTTC
CDR3 protein: CATSRDLAAYQETQYF

J gene: TRBJ2-3
V gene: TRBV11-2
clone size: -
D gene: -
CDR3 length: 17
CDR3 DNA: TGTGCCAGCAGCTTGGGGGCGGGAGCGGGATCCACAGATACGCAGTATTTT
CDR3 protein: CASSLGAGAGSTDTQYF

J gene: TRBJ1-6
V gene: TRBV4-3
clone size: -
D gene: TRBD1
CDR3 length: 15
CDR3 DNA: TGCGCCAGCAGCCAAGTCGACAGGGTGAATTCACCCCTCCACTTT
CDR3 protein: CASSQVDRVNSPLHF

J gene: TRBJ2-5
V gene: TRBV19
clone size: -
D gene: -
CDR3 length: 14
CDR3 DNA: TGTGCCAGTAGTATCCGGGGGAGCGAAGAGACCCAGTACTTC
CDR3 protein: CASSIRGSEETQYF

J gene: TRBJ1-1
V gene: TRBV5-1
clone size: few
D gene: -
CDR3 length: 14
CDR3 DNA: TGCGCCAGCAGCTTGAGTGGCTGGGCGACTGAAGCTTTCTTT
CDR3 protein: CASSLSGWATEAFF

J gene: TRBJ2-2
V gene: TRBV25-1
clone size: few
D gene: TRBD2
CDR3 length: 18
CDR3 DNA: TGTGCCAGCAGTGGGGGGACTAGTTTTTCACCTGACACCGGGGAGCTGTTTTTT
CDR3 protein: CASSGGTSFSPDTGELFF